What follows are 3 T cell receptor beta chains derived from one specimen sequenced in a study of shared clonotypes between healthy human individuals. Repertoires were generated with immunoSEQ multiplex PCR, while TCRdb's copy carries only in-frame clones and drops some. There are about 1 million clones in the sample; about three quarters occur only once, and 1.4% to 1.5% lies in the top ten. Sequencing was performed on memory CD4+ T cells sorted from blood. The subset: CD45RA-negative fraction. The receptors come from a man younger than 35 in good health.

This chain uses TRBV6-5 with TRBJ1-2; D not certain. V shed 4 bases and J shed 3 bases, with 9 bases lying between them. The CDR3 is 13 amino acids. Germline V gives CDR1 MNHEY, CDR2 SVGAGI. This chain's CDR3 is CASSSPEDYGYTF. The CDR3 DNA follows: TGTGCCAGCAGTTCCCCGGAGGACTATGGCTACACCTTC.

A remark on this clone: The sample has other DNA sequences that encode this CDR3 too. DNA of the CDR3: TGTGCCAGCAGCCCGGGACTAGCGGGAGGACGCGAGCAGTACTTC. Encoded protein: CASSPGLAGGREQYF. V is TRBV7-2 and J is TRBJ2-7, with TRBD2 identical over 15 bases. CDR1 is SGHTA, CDR2 FQGNSA, per germline. The CDR3 is 15 residues long. With 5 bases clipped from V and 6 bases from J, the junction kept 5 bases outside the gene matches. The entire variable domain, with the rest obtained from reference TRBV7-2 and TRBJ2-7, is as follows: GAGVSQSPSNKVTEKGKDVELRCDPISGHTALYWYRQSLGQGLEFLIYFQGNSAPDKSGLPSDRFSAERTGGSVSTLTIQRTQQEDSAVYLCASSPGLAGGREQYFGPGTRLTVT.

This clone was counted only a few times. In DNA, the CDR3 is TGTGCCAGCAGTTCCGGACAGGGCGGGGAAGCTTTCTTT. Encoded protein: CASSSGQGGEAFF. This chain links TRBV28 with TRBJ1-1; 8 nucleotides agree with TRBD1. The junction had 6 bases not matched to a gene; V was cut back by 4 bases and J by 8 bases. The CDR3 is 13 amino acids. Germline V gene data show CDR1 as MDHEN and CDR2 as SYDVKM. Together with reference TRBV28 and TRBJ1-1, the CDR3 gives the full variable domain: DVKVTQSSRYLVKRTGEKVFLECVQDMDHENMFWYRQDPGLGLRLIYFSYDVKMKEKGDIPEGYSVSREKKERFSLILESASTNQTSMYLCASSSGQGGEAFFGQGTRLTVV.